These 25 T cell receptor beta chains originate from one sample sequenced in a study of T-cell memory formation after mild COVID-19. One entry per CDR3 protein, called by TCRdb with MiXCR from the 5' RACE reads. The data show 130,000 to 150,000 distinct CDR3 sequences, roughly 21% seen once. Source material: PBMCs or a T cell subset sorted from them (not recorded which). The receptors come from an adult woman who had mild COVID-19 (a few samples of this study predate the infection). Cell type and time point are not known.

V and J are TRBV7-3 and TRBJ2-3; D possibly corresponds to TRBD2 (7 bases). Trimming cost V 6 bases and J 4 bases, with 14 bases left between them. CDR3 size: 14 residues. Looked up from germline, CDR1 is SGHTA and CDR2 is FQGTGA. The CDR3 region has the DNA TGTGCCAGCAGATTTTGGGAGGGGGCAGATACGCAGTATTTT. As protein: CASRFWEGADTQYF.

V gene TRBV7-2 combines with J gene TRBJ2-1, with D perhaps given as TRBD1 or TRBD2 (6 bases each). Trimming pared 7 bases from V and 9 bases from J, leaving 13 bases between. Germline CDR1 reads SGHTA; CDR2 reads FQGNSA. The CDR3 is 12 residues long. The CDR3 DNA reads as TGTGCCAGCAACCTAGAGGGGGGTGAGCAGTTCTTC. Encoded protein: CASNLEGGEQFF. Using reference TRBV7-2 and TRBJ2-1 for the parts outside the CDR3, the full variable domain is GAGVSQSPSNKVTEKGKDVELRCDPISGHTALYWYRQSLGQGLEFLIYFQGNSAPDKSGLPSDRFSAERTGGSVSTLTIQRTQQEDSAVYLCASNLEGGEQFFGPGTRLTVL.

This clonotype has a handful of counts. This chain uses TRBV28 with TRBJ1-4, with D hard to call. The germline CDR1 and CDR2 sequences are MDHEN and SYDVKM. Trimming shortened V by 6 bases and J by 4 bases, and 24 bases separated the two germline ends. The CDR3 is 18 residues long. CDR3 nucleotides: TGTGCCAGCAGGTTGGCCGGGGTTCTACAGACTTATAATGAAAAACTGTTTTTT. Translation: CASRLAGVLQTYNEKLFF. The full variable domain, its missing parts supplied by reference TRBV28 and TRBJ1-4, is DVKVTQSSRYLVKRTGEKVFLECVQDMDHENMFWYRQDPGLGLRLIYFSYDVKMKEKGDIPEGYSVSREKKERFSLILESASTNQTSMYLCASRLAGVLQTYNEKLFFGSGTQLSVL.

The table lists this clonotype with a few counts. The chain employs TRBV3-1 and TRBJ2-5; 10 bases align to TRBD2. Trimming removed 1 base from V and 4 bases from J; junction bases left unmatched: 9. Per the germline V gene, CDR1 is LGHDT and CDR2 is YNNKEL (reference sequence). The CDR3 is made up of 17 amino acids. CDR3 bases: TGTGCCAGCAGCCAAGGTTTTCTAGCGGGGGCCGGAGAGACCCAGTACTTC. Translated, it gives CASSQGFLAGAGETQYF.

The V call is TRBV12-3 or TRBV12-4, the J call TRBJ1-2; 7 bases fit TRBD1. This CDR3 region has 12 residues. V gave up 8 bases and J gave up 5 bases; unmatched junction bases: 5. This CDR3 is CASQGGIYGYTF. CDR3 coding DNA: TGTGCCAGCCAGGGGGGCATTTATGGCTACACCTTC.

The sample holds a few counts of this clonotype. The chain joins TRBV5-1 to TRBJ2-1, with TRBD1 matching over 7 bases. Germline values: CDR1 SGHRS, CDR2 YFSETQ. The J segment lost 0 bases and the V segment lost 6 bases, leaving 6 bases of the junction unmatched. This CDR3 has 15 amino acids. Here the CDR3 DNA reads TGCGCCAGCACCGAGTCAGGGGGCTCCTACAATGAGCAGTTCTTC. It translates to CASTESGGSYNEQFF.

This clonotype occurred a few times. The CDR3 reads CASSQGGLAGGYPYEQYF. The CDR3 coding sequence is TGTGCCAGCAGCCAAGGAGGACTAGCGGGAGGATACCCCTACGAGCAGTACTTC. The rearrangement joins TRBV7-3 to TRBJ2-7, with 14 bases identical to TRBD2. This CDR3 has 18 amino acids. V trimming: 5 bases; J trimming: 2 bases; junction bases outside the gene matches: 11. Germline V CDR1 and CDR2: SGHTA, FQGTGA.

The rearrangement joins TRBV12-3 or TRBV12-4 to TRBJ2-2; TRBD2 aligns across 13 bases. The CDR3 loop spans 17 amino acids. After removal of 2 bases from V and 1 base from J, the junction contained 1 base not matched to a gene. The CDR3 protein is CASSLTSGRGNTGELFF. The CDR3 nucleotides are TGTGCCAGCAGTTTAACTAGCGGGAGGGGGAACACCGGGGAGCTGTTTTTT.

This clonotype was picked up a small number of times. The V call is TRBV5-6, the J call TRBJ1-1; D gene uncertain. The germline CDR1 and CDR2 sequences are SGHDT and YYEEEE. This CDR3 is built from 13 residues. Trimming removed 0 bases at V and 5 bases at J, with 8 bases between. In nucleotides, the CDR3 is TGTGCCAGCAGCTTGGCGGAGTCAACTGAAGCTTTCTTT. It translates to CASSLAESTEAFF.

The rearrangement joins TRBV6-1 to TRBJ1-6; TRBD1 matches at 8 bases. From germline, CDR1 is MNHNS and CDR2 SASEGT. V dropped 2 bases and J dropped 8; count of bases not matched to a gene: 5. This CDR3 comprises 15 residues. The CDR3 coding sequence is TGTGCCAGCAGTGAACAGCCAGGGGGCGATTCACCCCTCCACTTT. It translates to CASSEQPGGDSPLHF.

This clonotype occurred a few times. The gene calls are TRBV7-9 and TRBJ2-7, with 12 bases matching TRBD1. The CDR3 is made up of 15 amino acids. The germline gives CDR1 SEHNR, CDR2 FQNEAQ (reference sequence). Trimming at V came to 5 bases and at J to 6 bases, leaving 8 bases not matched to a gene. CDR3 in amino acids: CASSVDGTGGGEQYF. As DNA, the CDR3 is TGTGCCAGCAGCGTCGACGGGACAGGGGGCGGCGAGCAGTACTTC.

The chain links TRBV12-3 or TRBV12-4 to TRBJ2-1, with D perhaps TRBD2 (5 bases). Between the trimmed V and J ends, which lost 7 bases and 4 bases, there was a span of 8 bases. The CDR3 is 12 residues long. CDR3 in DNA: TGTGCCAGCACGAGAGGGTACAATGAGCAGTTCTTC. This gives the protein CASTRGYNEQFF.

The gene calls are TRBV24-1 and TRBJ2-1; 11 nucleotides match TRBD2. Germline CDR1 is KGHDR and CDR2 is SFDVKD. The CDR3 totals 15 residues. Unmatched junction bases numbered 7, after V lost 8 bases and J lost 5 bases. The CDR3 DNA is TGTGCCACCAATAGCGGGAGGGCCTTTGACAATGAGCAGTTCTTC. Its protein product is CATNSGRAFDNEQFF.

This clonotype was seen only a few times. The CDR3 is CASSQSGVTDTQYF. DNA of the CDR3: TGTGCCAGCAGCCAGAGCGGGGTCACAGATACGCAGTATTTT. V usage is TRBV7-9 and J usage is TRBJ2-3; 7 nucleotides agree with TRBD2. Germline loops: CDR1 SEHNR, CDR2 FQNEAQ (reference sequence). The trim removed 5 bases at V and 2 bases at J, leaving 4 bases unmatched. This CDR3 is built from 14 residues.

This clonotype appeared a few times. The rearrangement links TRBV3-1 to TRBJ2-7, with D tentatively TRBD2 (5 bases). The length of the CDR3 is 15 residues. Germline V lookup: CDR1 LGHDT, CDR2 YNNKEL (reference sequence). V was cut by 1 base and J by 2 bases, with 12 bases left in between. CDR3 loop: CASSQGGILPYEQYF. The DNA for the CDR3 is TGTGCCAGCAGCCAAGGAGGGATACTACCCTACGAGCAGTACTTC.

The table lists this clonotype with a few counts. This sequence joins TRBV10-3 and TRBJ2-3; 11 bases map to TRBD1. Germline-derived CDR1 and CDR2 are ENHRY and SYGVKD. The CDR3 runs to 15 residues. The V segment lost 3 bases and the J segment 4 bases; nucleotides outside the gene matches: 3. The CDR3 is CAISDLGQGADTQYF. In DNA, the CDR3 is TGTGCCATCAGTGACTTGGGACAGGGGGCAGATACGCAGTATTTT.

V is TRBV18 and J is TRBJ1-5, with TRBD1 matching 7 bases. Looked up from germline, CDR1 is KGHSH and CDR2 is LQKENI. CDR3 size: 13 residues. After removal of 8 bases from V and 7 bases from J, the junction contained 8 bases not matched to a gene. Here the CDR3 DNA reads TGTGCCAGCCAGACAGGGCGGGAGCAGCCCCAGCATTTT. Translating it yields CASQTGREQPQHF. Based on the CDR3 plus reference TRBV18 and TRBJ1-5, the full variable domain is NAGVMQNPRHLVRRRGQEARLRCSPMKGHSHVYWYRQLPEEGLKFMVYLQKENIIDESGMPKERFSAEFPKEGPSILRIQQVVRGDSAAYFCASQTGREQPQHFGDGTRLSIL.

CDR3 DNA sequence: TGTGCCAGCAGTTCGAACGCGGCACAGGGGATTGGGACTGAAGCTTTCTTT. It codes for CASSSNAAQGIGTEAFF. The genes are TRBV12-3 or TRBV12-4 and TRBJ1-1, with 7 bases matching TRBD1. Trimming removed 4 bases from V and 5 bases from J; junction bases left unmatched: 16. The CDR3 consists of 17 residues.

The V gene is TRBV24-1, the J gene TRBJ2-5; tentatively, D is TRBD1 or TRBD2 (5 bases each). Germline CDR1 KGHDR, CDR2 SFDVKD. The CDR3 loop spans 15 amino acids. Between the trimmed V and J ends, which lost 3 bases and 2 bases, there was a span of 12 bases. The CDR3 DNA sequence: TGTGCCACCAGTGATAGAGGGGCCGCTCAAGAGACCCAGTACTTC. Its translation is CATSDRGAAQETQYF.

This clonotype was observed a few times. This sequence joins TRBV12-3 or TRBV12-4 and TRBJ1-1; 7 bases agree with TRBD1. The CDR3 loop spans 14 amino acids. Unmatched junction bases numbered 9, after V lost 7 bases and J lost 4 bases. The CDR3 DNA reads as TGTGCCAGCACCCCGAGGACAGGATTCACTGAAGCTTTCTTT. Residues: CASTPRTGFTEAFF.

This chain uses TRBV20-1 with TRBJ1-4; TRBD1 might be the D (5 bases). The V gene's germline CDR1 is DFQATT and CDR2 SNEGSKA (reference sequence). The CDR3 runs 16 residues. Trimming took off 6 bases at V and 2 bases at J, with 19 bases between the two ends. Here the CDR3 reads CSAPGGWGSTNEKLFF. The CDR3 DNA reads as TGCAGTGCGCCCGGGGGATGGGGTTCTACTAATGAAAAACTGTTTTTT.

This clonotype was seen at least ten times. This chain connects TRBV7-6 to TRBJ1-5, with a possible D match to TRBD1 (5 bases). The CDR3 loop spans 15 amino acids. The V and J ends lost 5 bases and 0 bases respectively, with 11 bases between them. CDR1 is SGHVS and CDR2 is FNYEAQ in the germline V gene. The CDR3 nucleotides are TGTGCCAGCAGCCCCGGACACCTTAGCAATCAGCCCCAGCATTTT. Encoded protein: CASSPGHLSNQPQHF. Combining the CDR3 with reference TRBV7-6 and TRBJ1-5 gives the whole variable domain GAGVSQSPRYKVTKRGQDVALRCDPISGHVSLYWYRQALGQGPEFLTYFNYEAQQDKSGLPNDRFSAERPEGSISTLTIQRTEQRDSAMYRCASSPGHLSNQPQHFGDGTRLSIL.

The V gene is TRBV27, the J gene TRBJ2-7, with D tentatively TRBD1 (5 bases). This CDR3 has 13 amino acids. V was trimmed by 5 bases and J by 2 bases, leaving 10 bases between them. Germline V lookup: CDR1 MNHEY, CDR2 SMNVEV (reference sequence). CDR3 DNA: TGTGCCAGCAGTCGCAGACAGACCTACGAGCAGTACTTC. The encoded protein is CASSRRQTYEQYF.

The rearrangement joins TRBV10-3 to TRBJ1-1; D is unclear. The germline CDR1 and CDR2 sequences are ENHRY and SYGVKD. The CDR3 loop spans 13 amino acids. V was shortened by 7 bases and J by 1 base, with 10 bases between the two germline ends. CDR3 nucleotides: TGTGCCATCACGAGGAGTGGGAACACTGAAGCTTTCTTT. It encodes CAITRSGNTEAFF.

The gene calls are TRBV6-5 and TRBJ1-2; 9 bases line up with TRBD1. The V gene end was trimmed by 5 bases and the J gene end by 4 bases; junction bases not matched to a gene: 8. The V gene's germline CDR1 is MNHEY and CDR2 SVGAGI. The CDR3 sequence is 15 residues long. Here the CDR3 DNA reads TGTGCCAGCAGTAATTCAGGACAGGGGTCCTATGGCTACACCTTC. Its translation: CASSNSGQGSYGYTF.